The 32 T cell receptor beta chains listed next were all sequenced from one sample in a study of T cell clonotyping in hematopoietic cell transplantation. Profiled with immunoSEQ multiplex PCR; TCRdb holds only in-frame clones, not every one. Of about 12,000 clones in the sample, about 93% were seen once. The sample comprised peripheral blood mononuclear cells. These receptor sequences come from a man aged 25 to 40 in good health. Some clones in this sample may be carry-over from other donors' samples.

The CDR3 region has the DNA TGTGCCAGCAGCTTAGTTCCTGACGGCATGAACACTGAAGCTTTCTTT. This codes for CASSLVPDGMNTEAFF. The chain employs TRBV7-9 and TRBJ1-1; D is uncertain. This CDR3 is built from 16 residues. CDR1 and CDR2 from the germline V gene are SEHNR and FQNEAQ (reference sequence). Trimming took off 1 base at V and 0 bases at J, with 12 bases between the two ends.

The V call is TRBV5-1, the J call TRBJ2-1; D possibly corresponds to TRBD2 (6 bases). V lost 0 bases to trimming and J lost 4 bases, with 14 bases between them. The CDR3 has 16 residues. CDR1 and CDR2 (germline): SGHRS, YFSETQ. The CDR3 DNA reads as TGCGCCAGCAGCTTGGCCGCGCGGGATAGTTACAATGAGCAGTTCTTC. As protein: CASSLAARDSYNEQFF.

To note about this clone: Additional DNA sequences in this sample encode the identical CDR3. V is TRBV14 and J is TRBJ1-2; the D gene is possibly TRBD1 (6 bases). CDR1 is SGHDN, CDR2 FVKESK, per germline. The CDR3 length is 11 residues. Trimming left V 4 bases short and J 7 bases short, with 7 bases between. The CDR3 loop is CASSPGAGYTF. DNA of the CDR3: TGTGCCAGCAGCCCAGGGGCTGGCTACACCTTC.

The chain recombines TRBV6-6 with TRBJ2-7; D might be TRBD1 (5 bases). The length of the CDR3 is 11 residues. The germline V gene has CDR1 MNHNY and CDR2 SVGAGI (reference sequence). Trimming pared 8 bases from V and 2 bases from J, leaving 7 bases between. This CDR3 reads CASQGTYEQYF. Written as DNA, the CDR3 is TGTGCCAGCCAGGGAACCTACGAGCAGTACTTC.

The chain employs TRBV6-1 and TRBJ2-7; 8 nucleotides agree with TRBD1. The V and J ends lost 2 bases and 5 bases, in that order; junction bases with no gene match: 8. The V gene's germline CDR1 is MNHNS and CDR2 SASEGT. The CDR3 totals 15 residues. The CDR3 protein is CASSERFRGLNEQYF. DNA of the CDR3: TGTGCCAGCAGTGAAAGGTTCAGGGGGCTAAACGAGCAGTACTTC.

CDR3 coding DNA: TGTGCCAGCACCGTCTCCTACGAGCAGTACTTC. Protein: CASTVSYEQYF. This chain joins TRBV5-8 and TRBJ2-7; D is ambiguous. The V and J ends lost 6 bases and 0 bases respectively, with 4 bases between them. Germline assignment: CDR1 SGHTS and CDR2 YDEGEE. This CDR3 has 11 amino acids.

The CDR3, as DNA: TGTGCCTGGAGTGTTGGCGGGACGTCGCGGGAGACCCAGTACTTC. Translating gives CAWSVGGTSRETQYF. The chain has TRBV30 and TRBJ2-5, with D perhaps TRBD2 (6 bases). Germline V gives CDR1 GTSNPN, CDR2 SVGIG (reference sequence). This CDR3 comprises 15 residues. V was clipped by 0 bases and J by 5 bases, with 16 bases between them.

This clone was picked up one time. This chain connects TRBV4-1 to TRBJ1-5, with D tentatively TRBD1 (5 bases). The V gene lost 0 bases and the J gene lost 0 bases, with 12 bases spanning the gap. Germline V CDR1 and CDR2: MGHRA, YSYEKL. This CDR3 contains 17 residues. In nucleotides, the CDR3 is TGCGCCAGCAGCCAAGAGGGGCCCCAGATTAGCAATCAGCCCCAGCATTTT. Translating it yields CASSQEGPQISNQPQHF.

The J gene is TRBJ1-5, the V gene TRBV27, with unresolved D. This CDR3 has 14 amino acids. Trimming took 4 bases from V and 0 from J, leaving 7 bases between them. Per germline, CDR1 MNHEY and CDR2 SMNVEV (reference sequence). DNA for the CDR3: TGTGCCAGCAGTTCCGGATTTAGCAATCAGCCCCAGCATTTT. Protein product: CASSSGFSNQPQHF.

V is TRBV5-5 and J is TRBJ1-6; D uncertain. V was clipped by 2 bases and J by 6 bases, with 3 bases between them. Germline CDR1 reads SGHKS; CDR2 reads YYEKEE (reference sequence). CDR3 size: 12 residues. The CDR3, as DNA: TGTGCCAGCAGCTTTCCTAATTCACCCCTCCACTTT. Translation: CASSFPNSPLHF.

This sequence joins TRBV4-2 and TRBJ2-1, with 7 bases lining up with TRBD2. This CDR3 region has 15 residues. From germline, CDR1 is LGHNA and CDR2 YNFKEQ. V shed 1 base, J shed 4 bases, and the junction held 4 bases outside the gene matches. The CDR3 nucleotides are TGTGCCAGCAGCCAAGTAACTAGCGATTACAATGAGCAGTTCTTC. Its translation is CASSQVTSDYNEQFF.

The chain has TRBV5-1 and TRBJ2-7; TRBD1 or TRBD2 may be the D gene (5 bases each). The ends were cut back, 2 bases at V and 5 bases at J, with 20 bases in the middle. The CDR3 totals 16 residues. CDR1 is SGHRS and CDR2 is YFSETQ in the germline V gene. The CDR3 sequence: CASSLGFRGGVHEQYF. The CDR3 DNA is TGCGCCAGCAGCTTAGGTTTCCGTGGGGGAGTCCACGAGCAGTACTTC.

The V call is TRBV6-5, the J call TRBJ2-7, with D uncertain. This CDR3 contains 15 residues. CDR1 and CDR2 (germline): MNHEY, SVGAGI. The ends were cut back, 2 bases at V and 2 bases at J, with 13 bases in the middle. CDR3 loop: CASSYGLGLPYEQYF. The CDR3 nucleotides are TGTGCCAGCAGTTACGGCCTAGGCCTGCCCTACGAGCAGTACTTC.

The V gene is TRBV5-1, the J gene TRBJ1-5; tentative D call: TRBD1 (5 bases). Germline loops: CDR1 SGHRS, CDR2 YFSETQ. Trimming took off 5 bases at V and 5 bases at J, with 17 bases between the two ends. The CDR3 totals 15 residues. For the CDR3, the DNA is TGCGCCAGCAGTCTTGTCGGGGGTAGGGATCAGCCCCAGCATTTT. Translation gives CASSLVGGRDQPQHF.

The CDR3: CASSDSGQGADTQYF. The CDR3 DNA sequence: TGTGCCAGCAGTGACTCAGGACAGGGGGCAGATACGCAGTATTTT. V usage is TRBV6-4 and J usage is TRBJ2-3; 10 bases agree with TRBD1. This CDR3 has 15 residues. The ends lost 0 bases at V and 4 bases at J; junction bases unmatched: 1. In germline, CDR1 is MRHNA, CDR2 SNTAGT.

The V call is TRBV30, the J call TRBJ2-1; D uncertain. CDR1 and CDR2 (germline): GTSNPN, SVGIG (reference sequence). V was clipped by 1 base and J by 7 bases, with 8 bases between them. This CDR3 is 12 amino acids long. The CDR3 nucleotides read TGTGCCTGGAGTGAACCACCTAATGAGCAGTTCTTC. Protein: CAWSEPPNEQFF.

The V and J genes are TRBV27 and TRBJ1-1; 7 positions agree with TRBD1. The CDR3 totals 15 residues. Unmatched junction bases numbered 11, after V lost 4 bases and J lost 6 bases. Germline CDR1 is MNHEY and CDR2 is SMNVEV (reference sequence). The CDR3 spells CASSSGQQDGAEAFF. The CDR3, as DNA: TGTGCCAGCAGTTCGGGACAGCAAGATGGGGCTGAAGCTTTCTTT.

This chain joins TRBV10-1 and TRBJ1-6; D gene ambiguous. This CDR3 is 14 amino acids long. Germline-derived CDR1 and CDR2 are WNHNN and SYGVQD (reference sequence). The ends were cut back, 2 bases at V and 5 bases at J, with 7 bases in the middle. CDR3 protein: CASSENIDNSPLHF. The CDR3 DNA sequence: TGCGCCAGCAGTGAGAACATCGATAATTCACCCCTCCACTTT.

J is TRBJ1-5 and V is TRBV9; tentative D call: TRBD1 (5 bases). CDR1 SGDLS and CDR2 YYNGEE come from the germline V gene. V was cut by 0 bases and J by 5 bases, with 12 bases left in between. This CDR3 spans 15 amino acids. The CDR3 loop reads CASSVEGQPHQPQHF. The CDR3 nucleotides read TGTGCCAGCAGCGTAGAAGGACAACCACATCAGCCCCAGCATTTT.

This chain uses TRBV6-5 with TRBJ1-2; D uncertain. Germline-derived CDR1 and CDR2 are MNHEY and SVGAGI. This CDR3 comprises 12 residues. Between the trimmed V and J ends, which lost 6 bases and 8 bases, there was a span of 13 bases. The CDR3 reads CASSPYGWGYTF. CDR3 coding DNA: TGTGCCAGCAGCCCGTATGGCTGGGGCTACACCTTC.

The chain has TRBV6-1 and TRBJ2-7; 10 nucleotides agree with TRBD2. CDR1 and CDR2 from the germline V gene are MNHNS and SASEGT. This CDR3 spans 15 amino acids. Trimming took 1 base from V and 0 from J; bases not matched to a gene: 0. The CDR3 region is CASSEGTSGSYEQYF. For the CDR3, the DNA is TGTGCCAGCAGTGAAGGGACTAGCGGCTCCTACGAGCAGTACTTC.

J is TRBJ2-5 and V is TRBV4-2, with 8 positions matching TRBD2. The CDR3 totals 18 residues. The V gene's germline CDR1 is LGHNA and CDR2 YNFKEQ. V trimming: 2 bases; J trimming: 5 bases; junction bases outside the gene matches: 16. The CDR3 loop reads CASSQSLSGSGGGETQYF. CDR3 DNA sequence: TGTGCCAGCAGCCAATCCCTGAGCGGGAGCGGTGGGGGTGAGACCCAGTACTTC.

V and J are TRBV7-2 and TRBJ1-1; weak D call: TRBD1 (5 bases). Germline V gene lookup returns CDR1 SGHTA and CDR2 FQGNSA. This CDR3 has 13 residues. V was pared by 6 bases and J by 1 base, with 9 bases between. The CDR3 DNA reads TGTGCCAGCAGACAACAGGAGAACACTGAAGCTTTCTTT. Its protein product is CASRQQENTEAFF.

CDR3 sequence: CASSEVGDAVHGYTF. The CDR3 DNA sequence: TGTGCCAGCAGTGAAGTTGGGGACGCAGTTCATGGCTACACCTTC. The chain joins TRBV25-1 to TRBJ1-2; D possibly corresponds to TRBD1 (5 bases). The CDR3 totals 15 residues. V was cut by 2 bases and J by 6 bases, with 16 bases left in between. CDR1 and CDR2 from the germline V gene are MGHDK and SYGVNS.

This rearrangement joins TRBV6-1 to TRBJ1-4, with 8 bases identical to TRBD1. Germline CDR1 is MNHNS and CDR2 is SASEGT. The CDR3 has 13 amino acids. V dropped 6 bases and J dropped 7; count of bases not matched to a gene: 4. DNA for the CDR3: TGTGCCAGCAGGGACAGGGAGGTTGAAAAACTGTTTTTT. Protein: CASRDREVEKLFF.

As for this clone: An end of the junction differs from the germline gene, which may be a read error. The V call is TRBV6-6, the J call TRBJ2-5; D gene ambiguous. This CDR3 is 11 amino acids long. The germline V gene encodes CDR1 MNHNY and CDR2 SVGAGI (reference sequence). This CDR3 reads CASSYQETQYF. In nucleotides, the CDR3 is TGTGCCAGCAGTTACCAGGAGACCCAGTACTTC.

The chain links TRBV7-2 to TRBJ1-2, with no clear D. Per germline, CDR1 SGHTA and CDR2 FQGNSA. Trimming removed 4 bases at V and 4 bases at J, with 7 bases between. The CDR3 is 12 residues long. Written as DNA, the CDR3 is TGTGCCAGCAGCTCCCGAAGCTATGGCTACACCTTC. It specifies CASSSRSYGYTF.

V and J are TRBV29-1 and TRBJ2-7; 8 nucleotides agree with TRBD1. The germline V gene encodes CDR1 SQVTM and CDR2 ANQGSEA. V dropped 6 bases and J dropped 1; count of bases not matched to a gene: 11. CDR3 length: 15 residues. The CDR3 DNA follows: TGCAGCGTCGGAATCCGGGACAGGTCTTCCTACGAGCAGTACTTC. Its protein product is CSVGIRDRSSYEQYF.

The J gene is TRBJ1-5, the V gene TRBV2; D not certain. The CDR3 is 15 residues long. The germline V and J ends were trimmed by 0 bases and 3 bases, with 9 bases remaining between them. From germline, CDR1 is SNHLY and CDR2 FYNNEI. This CDR3 reads CASSEAGQANQPQHF. The CDR3 coding sequence is TGTGCCAGCAGTGAAGCAGGCCAGGCCAATCAGCCCCAGCATTTT.

The V and J genes are TRBV11-2 and TRBJ2-7; 8 bases are a match to TRBD2. The CDR3 covers 17 residues. The V and J ends lost 5 bases and 2 bases, in that order; junction bases with no gene match: 14. The germline V gene has CDR1 SGHAT and CDR2 FQNNGV. CDR3 in amino acids: CASSPTGRVGVPYEQYF. The CDR3 region has the DNA TGTGCCAGCAGCCCGACCGGGAGGGTCGGGGTTCCCTACGAGCAGTACTTC.

The V gene is TRBV18, the J gene TRBJ2-3; D possibly corresponds to TRBD2 (6 bases). The CDR3 covers 14 residues. Germline V gives CDR1 KGHSH, CDR2 LQKENI. The V and J ends lost 0 bases and 5 bases respectively, with 9 bases between them. CDR3 region: CASSPPLARDTQYF. The CDR3 coding sequence is TGTGCCAGCTCACCACCTCTAGCGCGAGATACGCAGTATTTT.

The chain has TRBV6-6 and TRBJ2-7; D might be TRBD2 (5 bases). Germline V gene sequence: CDR1 MNHNY, CDR2 SVGAGI (reference sequence). This CDR3 has 11 residues. V gave up 8 bases and J gave up 2 bases, with 7 bases separating them. CDR3 loop: CASHSAYEQYF. CDR3 DNA sequence: TGTGCCAGCCATAGCGCCTACGAGCAGTACTTC.